The 26 T cell receptor beta chains below all came from one sample that was sequenced in a study of CD8+CD57+ T cells in acquired aplastic anemia. Before being chosen for sequencing, patients had shown CD8+CD57+ cell expansion by flow cytometry. For CDR3 and TCR beta VDJ profiling, genomic DNA was the template used. TCRdb analysed the reads with MiXCR anew, one entry per CDR3 protein. The top ten clones hold 40% to 55% of a sample with a few hundred thousand distinct CDR3 sequences, 65% to 90% of them seen once. Sequencing was performed on sorted CD4+, CD8+, or CD8+CD57+ T cells (not recorded which) from PBMCs. These receptors originate from a human donor with aplastic anemia.

The table lists this clonotype with a few counts. V gene TRBV11-2 combines with J gene TRBJ2-3, with D perhaps TRBD1 or TRBD2 (6 bases each). Trimming cost V 5 bases and J 6 bases, with 12 bases left between them. The CDR3 covers 13 residues. Looked up from germline, CDR1 is SGHAT and CDR2 is FQNNGV. The CDR3 loop is CASSEGGRDTQYF. CDR3 nucleotide sequence: TGTGCCAGCAGCGAGGGGGGCAGGGATACGCAGTATTTT.

This clonotype was seen at least ten times. Because the CDR3 is missing its conserved closing phenylalanine or tryptophan, this is likely a read error. The DNA is omitted, as the CDR3 cannot be located on it reliably, and the CDR3 follows TCRdb's listing. The genes are TRBV9 and TRBJ1-2; the D segment call TRBD1 is taken from the table without a DNA check. The CDR3 length equals 13 residues, ends included. The germline CDR1 and CDR2 sequences are SGDLS and YYNGEE. Here the CDR3 reads CASSVGGQSTDTL.

For this clonotype: Compared with germline, one end of the junction differs, possibly owing to a read error. This rearrangement joins TRBV9 to TRBJ2-5, with a possible D match to TRBD2 (5 bases). This CDR3 contains 14 residues. Germline lookup yields CDR1 SGDLS and CDR2 YYNGEE. The CDR3 loop reads CATSVGGEQAAQYF. In nucleotides, the CDR3 is TGTGCCACCAGCGTAGGCGGCGAGCAAGCGGCCCAGTACTTC. The full variable domain, with the rest looked up from reference TRBV9 and TRBJ2-5, is DSGVTQTPKHLITATGQRVTLRCSPRSGDLSVYWYQQSLDQGLQFLIQYYNGEERAKGNILERFSAQQFPDLHSELNLSSLELGDSALYFCATSVGGEQAAQYFGPGTRLLVL.

This sequence joins TRBV7-8 and TRBJ2-1; D may match TRBD1 or TRBD2 (6 bases each). Germline CDR1 and CDR2: SGHVS and FQNEAQ. Trimming shortened V by 5 bases and J by 13 bases, and 27 bases separated the two germline ends. This CDR3 has 16 residues. As DNA, the CDR3 is TGTGCCAGCAGCCACGGGGGCAGGGGCGGACAGTTCGACCAGTTCTTC. This translates into CASSHGGRGGQFDQFF.

This clonotype turned up a few times. A junction end diverges from the germline sequence, so it may reflect a read error. V and J are TRBV7-9 and TRBJ2-5; TRBD2 is a possible D gene (5 bases). Per the germline V gene, CDR1 is SEHNR and CDR2 is FQNEAQ (reference sequence). The CDR3 is 14 residues long. The CDR3 reads CATSRGSEQGSEYF. DNA of the CDR3: TGTGCCACCAGCAGAGGCAGCGAGCAAGGGAGCGAGTACTTC.

The chain is built from TRBV28 and TRBJ2-5, with D perhaps matching TRBD1 or TRBD2 (5 bases each). CDR1 is MDHEN and CDR2 is SYDVKM in the germline V gene. The CDR3 loop spans 12 amino acids. V lost 6 bases and J 1 base, leaving 6 bases between the germline ends. As DNA, the CDR3 is TGTGCCAGCAGGGGGGTCCAAGAGACCCAGTACTTC. This gives the protein CASRGVQETQYF.

Comments on this clonotype: The CDR3 ends on some other residue instead of the conserved phenylalanine or tryptophan, so this is likely a read error. No DNA is shown, since the ends of the CDR3 on it are uncertain; the CDR3 is the one TCRdb lists. The chain carries TRBV19 and TRBJ2-2; the DNA was not used to check the table's D call, TRBD2. The CDR3 extends over 16 residues, inclusive of both ends. The germline CDR1 and CDR2 sequences are LNHDA and SQIVND (reference sequence). The CDR3 loop reads CASSIASAAHNEQFFV.

The V gene is TRBV7-9, the J gene TRBJ2-5; 7 bases align to TRBD2. The ends lost 11 bases at V and 5 bases at J; junction bases unmatched: 8. CDR1 and CDR2 (germline): SEHNR, FQNEAQ (reference sequence). The CDR3 is made up of 12 amino acids. CDR3 nucleotides: TGTGCCGGCCTTGGGGGGGGGGAGACCCAGTACTTC. Protein product: CAGLGGGETQYF.

As to this clonotype: The junction shows a germline mismatch at one end, possibly a read error. The chain joins TRBV5-6 to TRBJ2-1; D uncertain. The germline V gene encodes CDR1 SGHDT and CDR2 YYEEEE. The CDR3 is 13 amino acids. DNA for the CDR3: TGTGCTAGCAGCTGGGCCCCGAGGAATGAGCAGTTCTTC. It encodes CASSWAPRNEQFF. Using reference TRBV5-6 and TRBJ2-1 for the parts outside the CDR3, the full variable domain is DAGVTQSPTHLIKTRGQQVTLRCSPKSGHDTVSWYQQALGQGPQFIFQYYEEEERQRGNFPDRFSGHQFPNYSSELNVNALLLGDSALYLCASSWAPRNEQFFGPGTRLTVL.

This CDR3 reads CASSSVGSPLHF. Written as DNA, the CDR3 is TGTGCCAGCAGCAGCGTGGGTTCACCCCTCCACTTT. The rearrangement joins TRBV9 to TRBJ1-6; no reliable D call. The germline CDR1 and CDR2 sequences are SGDLS and YYNGEE. The CDR3 is 12 amino acids. Trimming shortened V by 4 bases and J by 9 bases, and 8 bases separated the two germline ends.

The chain couples TRBV11-2 to TRBJ2-3; 9 bases are a match to TRBD1. The CDR3 consists of 13 residues. From germline, CDR1 is SGHAT and CDR2 FQNNGV. V was clipped by 5 bases and J by 9 bases; unmatched bases: 6. In nucleotides, the CDR3 is TGTGCCAGCAGCCAGGGACAGGGACGAACGCAGTATTTT. It yields the protein CASSQGQGRTQYF.

Comments on this clonotype: Without the conserved terminal phenylalanine or tryptophan, this CDR3 likely stems from a read error. It is unclear where the CDR3 begins or ends on the DNA, so no DNA is shown, and the CDR3 is as TCRdb lists it. The V and J genes are TRBV7-8 and TRBJ1-2. The CDR3 length is 13 residues, termini included. Germline V CDR1 and CDR2: SGHVS, FQNEAQ. The CDR3 loop reads CASSLAVAGGYPY.

As concerns this clonotype: Sequence at one end of the junction differs from germline and may be a read error. The chain carries TRBV7-9 and TRBJ2-5, with a weak D call TRBD2 (5 bases). This CDR3 has 14 residues. CDR1 is SEHNR and CDR2 is FQNEAQ in the germline V gene (reference sequence). The CDR3 protein is CASSLGTGEQSLGF. The CDR3 DNA reads as TGTGCCAGCAGCTTAGGCACCGGGGAGCAGTCCTTGGGCTTC.

With regard to this clonotype: Its ends do not fully match the called genes, so a read error is possible. The genes are TRBV9 and TRBJ2-3, with 7 nucleotides matching TRBD1. Germline V gene data show CDR1 as SGDLS and CDR2 as YYNGEE. The CDR3 runs to 13 residues. CDR3 bases: TGTGCCAGCAGCGACACAGGGGCCACTGAAGCTTTTTTT. As protein: CASSDTGATEAFF.

The V call is TRBV2, the J call TRBJ2-1; 9 nucleotides match TRBD2. Trimming took 6 bases from V and 9 from J; bases not matched to a gene: 15. Germline assignment: CDR1 SNHLY and CDR2 FYNNEI. This CDR3 contains 16 residues. The CDR3 region has the DNA TGTGCCAGCAGCGAATCTAGCGGGGAGTTCCTTAGTGAGCAGTTCTTC. Its translation is CASSESSGEFLSEQFF. Full variable domain (remainder filled in from reference TRBV2 and TRBJ2-1): EPEVTQTPSHQVTQMGQEVILRCVPISNHLYFYWYRQILGQKVEFLVSFYNNEISEKSEIFDDQFSVERPDGSNFTLKIRSTKLEDSAMYFCASSESSGEFLSEQFFGPGTRLTVL.

This clonotype occurred once. The junction differs from germline at one of its ends, possibly a read error. The chain joins TRBV7-8 to TRBJ2-2; D may be TRBD2 (6 bases). Germline V gives CDR1 SGHVS, CDR2 FQNEAQ. The CDR3 has 16 residues. CDR3 bases: TGTGCCAGCACCAATCCCGGGAGCGTAAACACCGGGGCGCTGTTTTTT. Protein: CASTNPGSVNTGALFF.

The chain's CDR3 is CASSGGQRAYEQYF. In DNA form, the CDR3 reads TGTGCCAGCAGTGGGGGACAGCGGGCCTACGAGCAGTACTTC. The rearrangement joins TRBV6-6 to TRBJ2-7; possibly TRBD1 for D (7 bases). Trimming shortened V by 5 bases and J by 2 bases, and 13 bases separated the two germline ends. Germline V lookup: CDR1 MNHNY, CDR2 SVGAGI (reference sequence). The CDR3 is made up of 14 amino acids.

The chain is built from TRBV15 and TRBJ2-7; a possible D gene is TRBD2 (6 bases). Trimming pared 10 bases from V and 2 bases from J, leaving 18 bases between. The CDR3 has 14 amino acids. Germline values: CDR1 LNHNV, CDR2 YYDKDF (reference sequence). The CDR3 region is CASSCLGGTYEQYF. Here the CDR3 DNA reads TGTGCCAGCAGTTGCCTGGGGGGTACCTACGAGCAGTACTTC.

The chain employs TRBV3-1 and TRBJ2-3; tentative D call: TRBD2 (6 bases). The CDR3 contains 14 residues. The V gene's germline CDR1 is LGHDT and CDR2 YNNKEL (reference sequence). Between the trimmed V and J ends, which lost 5 bases and 6 bases, there was a span of 15 bases. In DNA form, the CDR3 reads TGTGCCAGCAGCTTAGCGGCCACTCCGGATACGCAGTATTTT. Protein sequence: CASSLAATPDTQYF.

The chain joins TRBV2 to TRBJ2-5; maybe TRBD1 (6 bases). The CDR3 is 14 residues long. Germline CDR1 reads SNHLY; CDR2 reads FYNNEI. The germline V and J ends were trimmed by 8 bases and 7 bases, with 20 bases remaining between them. The CDR3 region is CASGGGSTETTQYF. Here the CDR3 DNA reads TGTGCCAGCGGGGGCGGCAGCACGGAAACGACCCAGTACTTC.

This chain uses TRBV7-6 with TRBJ1-1; 8 bases match TRBD1. Germline CDR1 and CDR2: SGHVS and FNYEAQ. J lost 4 bases, V lost 2 bases, and 3 bases had no gene match. The CDR3 is 14 amino acids. The CDR3 DNA reads TGTGCCAGCAGCTTAAACAGGGGGAGCACTGAAGCTTTCTTT. This codes for CASSLNRGSTEAFF.

About this clonotype: The CDR3 ends on some other residue instead of the conserved phenylalanine or tryptophan, so this is likely a read error. The DNA is left out, because the CDR3 cannot be placed on it with certainty; the CDR3 is given as TCRdb lists it. The chain couples TRBV7-3 to TRBJ2-3; the D segment call TRBD1 is taken from the table without a DNA check. Germline V gene data show CDR1 as SGHTA and CDR2 as FQGTGA. Termini included, the CDR3 measures 13 amino acids. The CDR3 is CASRGTGAFRESH.

Of note for this clonotype: Because the CDR3 is missing its conserved closing phenylalanine or tryptophan, this is likely a read error. The chain recombines TRBV7-6 with TRBJ2-4; D assignment may be TRBD1 or TRBD2 (5 bases each). Germline CDR1 and CDR2: SGHVS and FNYEAQ. This CDR3 region has 12 residues. Trimming took 5 bases from V and 12 from J, leaving 14 bases between them. CDR3 residues: CASSGAREHQYL. In nucleotides, the CDR3 is TGTGCCAGCAGCGGAGCCAGGGAGCATCAGTACCTC.

The chain uses TRBV20-1 and TRBJ2-7; 9 nucleotides align to TRBD1. Germline CDR1 DFQATT, CDR2 SNEGSKA (reference sequence). The CDR3 runs 17 residues. V shed 0 bases and J 0 bases; nucleotides not matched to a gene: 9. The DNA of the CDR3 is TGCAGTGCTAGAGATCAGCTTGGACAGGGGTGCTCCTACGAGCAGTACGTC. Amino acid sequence: CSARDQLGQGCSYEQYV.

On this clonotype itself: The CDR3 does not end in the conserved phenylalanine or tryptophan, so this is likely a read error. The chain links TRBV2 to TRBJ2-1, with D possibly matching TRBD1 (7 bases). V gave up 6 bases and J gave up 8 bases, with 23 bases separating them. The CDR3 covers 16 residues. Germline V gene data show CDR1 as SNHLY and CDR2 as FYNNEI. CDR3 in amino acids: CASRQGGTNSQDEQFV. The CDR3, as DNA: TGTGCCAGCAGGCAGGGGGGCACAAACAGTCAGGATGAGCAGTTCGTC.

For this clonotype: A read error may account for a junction end that differs from germline. The CDR3 protein is CASSFDTGRTTQHSF. CDR3 sequence (DNA): TGTGCCAGCAGCTTTGATACAGGCCGCACCACTCAGCACTCCTTC. The V gene is TRBV7-2, the J gene TRBJ2-1, with a tentative D call TRBD1 (5 bases). There are 15 residues in the CDR3. The germline V gene has CDR1 SGHTA and CDR2 FQGNSA.